This T cell receptor (beta chain) was found in a study of cytotoxic CD8 clonotypes in ibrutinib-treated CLL. The overall study: The group held roughly ten relapsed/refractory and about 14 treatment-naive patients, with 17 to 18 IGHV unmutated.

Germline V gene lookup returns CDR1 MNHEY and CDR2 SVGAGI. V lost 7 bases and J lost 3, with 18 bases in between. The CDR3 has 15 residues. A 1 in 200,000 to 1 in 1 million T cell depth was the sequencing target. The protocol was immunoSEQ multiplex PCR, while the TCRdb copy is restricted to in-frame clones and leaves out a portion. The sample holds thousands of clones; approximately 78% are singletons and the top ten take roughly 27%. The chain recombines TRBV6-5 with TRBJ1-2; maybe TRBD1 (6 bases). Source: PBMCs, taken before ibrutinib treatment. The clonotype comes from a human donor with chronic lymphocytic leukemia. The CDR3 DNA sequence: TGTGCCAGCACCTCACAGGGTAGAGGGGACTATGGCTACACCTTC. Its protein product is CASTSQGRGDYGYTF.